Below, 16 T cell receptor beta chains from the same sample are listed, as sequenced in a study of beta chain features in type 1 diabetes. Investigators reverse transcribed all isolated RNA, so they sequenced expressed TCRB transcripts. Repertoires were generated with immunoSEQ multiplex PCR, while TCRdb's copy carries only in-frame clones and drops some. The table has around 330,000 clones, 11% seen once. The specimen sequenced was naive CD4+ T cells from blood. These receptors were taken from a woman aged 25 to 39 in good health.

Only a few counts were recorded for this clone. The chain is built from TRBV9 and TRBJ2-2; 10 bases match TRBD2. CDR3 length equals 18 residues. Germline trimming cut 0 bases from V and 0 bases from J; bases unmatched to any gene: 5. CDR1 and CDR2 from the germline V gene are SGDLS and YYNGEE. CDR3 protein: CASSVGLAGEPNTGELFF. In DNA form, the CDR3 reads TGTGCCAGCAGCGTAGGGCTAGCGGGAGAACCGAACACCGGGGAGCTGTTTTTT.

This clone was observed a few times. This rearrangement joins TRBV10-3 to TRBJ2-7; TRBD1 matches at 7 bases. The ends lost 1 base at V and 3 bases at J; junction bases unmatched: 6. Germline V gives CDR1 ENHRY, CDR2 SYGVKD. CDR3 size: 15 residues. The CDR3 here is CAISELEGAFYEQYF. The CDR3 coding sequence is TGTGCCATCAGTGAGTTAGAGGGGGCATTCTACGAGCAGTACTTC.

This clone was seen a few times. This CDR3 is CASSPNPGQRNEKLFF. The CDR3 nucleotides are TGCGCCAGCAGCCCAAACCCAGGACAGCGTAATGAAAAACTGTTTTTT. The rearrangement joins TRBV4-3 to TRBJ1-4, with a tentative D call TRBD1 (6 bases). From germline, CDR1 is LGHNA and CDR2 YSLEER. CDR3 length: 16 amino acids. The germline V and J ends were trimmed by 4 bases and 4 bases, with 16 bases remaining between them.

This clone showed up just a few times. The chain links TRBV7-2 to TRBJ2-5, with D perhaps TRBD1 (7 bases). V was trimmed by 5 bases and J by 2 bases, leaving 12 bases between them. Germline CDR1 reads SGHTA; CDR2 reads FQGNSA. This CDR3 is 14 amino acids long. The CDR3 sequence is CASSRGTVQETQYF. The CDR3 region has the DNA TGTGCCAGCAGCCGGGGGACAGTACAAGAGACCCAGTACTTC.

The chain is built from TRBV5-1 and TRBJ2-7, with TRBD2 identical over 9 bases. This CDR3 has 15 residues. CDR1 is SGHRS, CDR2 YFSETQ, per germline. V was pared by 5 bases and J by 0 bases, with 6 bases of the junction left unmatched. The CDR3 loop is CASRSGSGSSYEQYF. CDR3 in DNA: TGCGCCAGCAGATCTGGTAGCGGGAGCTCCTACGAGCAGTACTTC.

There are a few counts of this clone. The chain employs TRBV25-1 and TRBJ2-7; TRBD2 is a possible D gene (6 bases). V was cut by 3 bases and J by 3 bases, with 15 bases left in between. The germline CDR1 and CDR2 sequences are MGHDK and SYGVNS. The CDR3 length is 15 residues. The CDR3 region is CASSDARAGLYEQYF. CDR3 DNA: TGTGCCAGCAGTGATGCCCGAGCGGGCCTCTACGAGCAGTACTTC.

In this sample, this clone turned up a few times. CDR3 bases: TGTGCCTGGGCGGGAGGGGGCAATCAGCCCCAGCATTTT. Amino acid sequence: CAWAGGGNQPQHF. This chain connects TRBV30 to TRBJ1-5; D may be TRBD1 (5 bases). Germline V gene lookup returns CDR1 GTSNPN and CDR2 SVGIG (reference sequence). The CDR3 has 13 residues. Trimming took off 5 bases at V and 2 bases at J, with 10 bases between the two ends.

CDR3 sequence reads: CAWKKGTGGREKLFF. CDR3 in DNA: TGTGCCTGGAAAAAGGGTACAGGGGGCAGGGAAAAACTGTTTTTT. The genes are TRBV30 and TRBJ1-4; TRBD1 matches 9 bases. V lost 4 bases and J lost 8; bases outside the gene matches: 11. CDR3 length: 15 amino acids. Germline V gene data show CDR1 as GTSNPN and CDR2 as SVGIG (reference sequence).

This clone was seen a handful of times. V and J are TRBV7-3 and TRBJ2-1; D perhaps matches TRBD2 (5 bases). The germline V gene has CDR1 SGHTA and CDR2 FQGTGA. This CDR3 comprises 16 residues. Trimming removed 4 bases at V and 5 bases at J, with 18 bases between. In DNA, the CDR3 is TGTGCCAGCAGCTCCTCGGAGGAGGCACTAAACAATGAGCAGTTCTTC. Protein product: CASSSSEEALNNEQFF.

V usage is TRBV4-3 and J usage is TRBJ2-7; 8 nucleotides match TRBD1. The germline V gene encodes CDR1 LGHNA and CDR2 YSLEER. The CDR3 length is 13 residues. V gave up 4 bases and J gave up 3 bases; unmatched junction bases: 2. This CDR3 reads CASSPGQDYEQYF. The CDR3 DNA reads TGCGCCAGCAGCCCGGGACAGGACTACGAGCAGTACTTC.

The gene calls are TRBV5-1 and TRBJ1-4; the D gene is possibly TRBD1 (6 bases). CDR1 and CDR2 (germline): SGHRS, YFSETQ. Trimming removed 3 bases at V and 0 bases at J, with 9 bases between. CDR3 length: 15 residues. This CDR3 is CASSYRQATNEKLFF. CDR3 nucleotides: TGCGCCAGCAGCTACCGACAGGCAACTAATGAAAAACTGTTTTTT.

This clone has a handful of counts. The chain recombines TRBV2 with TRBJ1-2; D gene unclear. V was pared by 6 bases and J by 7 bases, with 12 bases between. The germline CDR1 and CDR2 sequences are SNHLY and FYNNEI. This CDR3 is built from 12 residues. The CDR3 bases are TGTGCCAGCAGAGTTTCACAGTCTGGCTACACCTTC. As protein: CASRVSQSGYTF.

Comments on this clone: This sample also contains other DNA sequences that code for the same CDR3. V gene TRBV7-2 combines with J gene TRBJ2-7, with D uncertain. The CDR3 has 12 amino acids. From germline, CDR1 is SGHTA and CDR2 FQGNSA. The V and J ends lost 2 bases and 3 bases respectively, with 5 bases between them. In nucleotides, the CDR3 is TGTGCCAGCAGCTTATCCCTCTACGAGCAGTACTTC. Translated: CASSLSLYEQYF.

The chain employs TRBV4-2 and TRBJ2-1; 12 bases map to TRBD2. The CDR3 contains 17 residues. Germline V gene sequence: CDR1 LGHNA, CDR2 YNFKEQ. The J segment lost 3 bases and the V segment lost 0 bases, leaving 3 bases of the junction unmatched. The CDR3 DNA reads TGTGCCAGCAGCCAAGATCGGGGACTAGCGGGCTACAATGAGCAGTTCTTC. Translated: CASSQDRGLAGYNEQFF.

This clone has just a few counts. DNA of the CDR3: TGTGCCAGCAGCTTAGCCGTGCGGGGCACAGATACGCAGTATTTT. Its translation: CASSLAVRGTDTQYF. The chain combines TRBV11-2 with TRBJ2-3; tentative D call: TRBD2 (5 bases). V was cut by 1 base and J by 1 base, with 9 bases left in between. Looked up from germline, CDR1 is SGHAT and CDR2 is FQNNGV. This CDR3 is built from 15 residues.

A few counts support this clone. CDR3 loop: CASSTGTDNSYEQYF. CDR3 nucleotide sequence: TGTGCCAGCAGTACCGGGACAGACAACTCCTACGAGCAGTACTTC. V and J are TRBV6-1 and TRBJ2-7; 7 bases fit TRBD1. V shed 5 bases, J shed 0 bases, and the junction held 7 bases outside the gene matches. CDR1 is MNHNS, CDR2 SASEGT, per germline. The CDR3 totals 15 residues.